This T cell receptor beta chain was identified during a study of CXCR3-negative and CXCR3-positive naive CD8 T cells. Via 5' RACE with UMI labels, TRB cDNA libraries were prepared. One entry per CDR3 protein, without DNA, is what TCRdb gives after re-calling the 5' RACE reads. The sample holds 6,000 to 7,500 distinct CDR3 sequences. Germline loops: CDR1 LGHNA, CDR2 YSLEER. The CDR3 covers 14 residues. V and J are TRBV4-3 and TRBJ1-3. The sequence came from a human donor in good health. Some clones in this sample may be carry-over from other donors' samples. Sequenced material: naive CXCR3- CD8+ T cells from blood. Specified subset: CD45RO-CCR7+CD27+CD95- naive CD8+ T cells lacking CXCR3 (TNR3-). The CDR3 loop reads CASSQDYGGNTIYF.